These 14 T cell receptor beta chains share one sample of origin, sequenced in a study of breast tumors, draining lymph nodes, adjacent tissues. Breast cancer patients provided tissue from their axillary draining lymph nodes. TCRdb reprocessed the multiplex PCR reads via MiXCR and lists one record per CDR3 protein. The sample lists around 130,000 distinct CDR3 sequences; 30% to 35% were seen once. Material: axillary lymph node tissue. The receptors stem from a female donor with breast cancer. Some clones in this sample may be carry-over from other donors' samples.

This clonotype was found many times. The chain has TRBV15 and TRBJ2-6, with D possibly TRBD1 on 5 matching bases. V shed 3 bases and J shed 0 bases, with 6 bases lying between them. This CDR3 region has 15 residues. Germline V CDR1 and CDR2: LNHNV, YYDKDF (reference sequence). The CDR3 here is CATSSTGSGANVLTF. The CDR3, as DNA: TGTGCCACCAGCAGTACAGGCTCTGGGGCCAACGTCCTGACTTTC.

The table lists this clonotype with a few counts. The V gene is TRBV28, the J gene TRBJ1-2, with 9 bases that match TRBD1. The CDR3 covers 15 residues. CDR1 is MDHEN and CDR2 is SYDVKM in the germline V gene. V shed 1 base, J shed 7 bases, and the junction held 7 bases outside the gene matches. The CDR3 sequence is CASSLYPGQGGGYTF. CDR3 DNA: TGTGCCAGCAGTTTATACCCGGGACAGGGAGGTGGCTACACCTTC.

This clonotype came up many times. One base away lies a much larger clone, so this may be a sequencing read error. The CDR3 nucleotides are TGTGCCAGCAGCTATCAGGAAGAGACCCGGTACTTC. Translating it yields CASSYQEETRYF. The rearrangement uses TRBV7-9 and TRBJ2-5, with D hard to call. Germline V lookup: CDR1 SEHNR, CDR2 FQNEAQ (reference sequence). This CDR3 has 12 amino acids. The full variable domain, in which reference TRBV7-9 and TRBJ2-5 provide the parts outside the CDR3, is DTGVSQNPRHKITKRGQNVTFRCDPISEHNRLYWYRQTLGQGPEFLTYFQNEAQLEKSRLLSDRFSAERPKGSFSTLEIQRTEQGDSAMYLCASSYQEETRYFGPGTRLLVL.

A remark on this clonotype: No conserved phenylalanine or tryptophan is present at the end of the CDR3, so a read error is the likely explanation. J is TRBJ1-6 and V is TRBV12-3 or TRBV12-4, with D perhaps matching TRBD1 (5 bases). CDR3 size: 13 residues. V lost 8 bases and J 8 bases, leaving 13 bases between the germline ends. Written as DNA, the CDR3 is TGTGCCAGCTCCCACGGGGCGGATTCACCCCTCCACCTT. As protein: CASSHGADSPLHL.

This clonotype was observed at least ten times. CDR3 in amino acids: CASSRPGGGSPLHF. The CDR3 DNA follows: TGTGCCAGCAGCCGGCCCGGGGGGGGTTCACCCCTCCACTTT. V is TRBV3-1 and J is TRBJ1-6; weak D call: TRBD1 (5 bases). CDR1 and CDR2 from the germline V gene are LGHDT and YNNKEL (reference sequence). Between the trimmed V and J ends, which lost 4 bases and 9 bases, there was a span of 13 bases. There are 14 residues in the CDR3.

The CDR3 DNA follows: TGTGCCAGCAGCTTAACCGGGGGTTCACCCCTCCACTTT. This sequence encodes CASSLTGGSPLHF. V usage is TRBV7-3 and J usage is TRBJ1-6, with D perhaps TRBD1 (5 bases). V was cut by 0 bases and J by 9 bases, with 6 bases left in between. Germline V gives CDR1 SGHTA, CDR2 FQGTGA. There are 13 residues in the CDR3.

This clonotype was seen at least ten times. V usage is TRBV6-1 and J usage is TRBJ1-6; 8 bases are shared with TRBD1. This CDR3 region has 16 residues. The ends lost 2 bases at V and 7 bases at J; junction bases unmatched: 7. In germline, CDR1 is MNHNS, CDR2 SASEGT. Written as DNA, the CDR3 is TGTGCCAGCAGTGAAAGACGGACAGGGAGGAATTCACCCCTCCACTTT. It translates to CASSERRTGRNSPLHF.

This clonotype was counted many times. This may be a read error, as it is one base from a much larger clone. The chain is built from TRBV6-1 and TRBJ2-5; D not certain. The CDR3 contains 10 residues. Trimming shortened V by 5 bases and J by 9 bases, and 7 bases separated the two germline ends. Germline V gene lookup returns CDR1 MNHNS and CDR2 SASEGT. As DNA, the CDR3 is TGTGCCAGCAGTCAACGGTCCCAGTACTTC. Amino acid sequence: CASSQRSQYF.

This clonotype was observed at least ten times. The CDR3 coding sequence is TGTGCCAGTAGTCGAACCAGGGGGGGCTACACAGATACGCAGTATTTT. This translates into CASSRTRGGYTDTQYF. V gene TRBV19 combines with J gene TRBJ2-3; either TRBD1 or TRBD2 may supply D (7 bases each). The CDR3 length is 16 residues. Trimming removed 5 bases from V and 2 bases from J, with 17 bases in between. Germline values: CDR1 LNHDA, CDR2 SQIVND (reference sequence).

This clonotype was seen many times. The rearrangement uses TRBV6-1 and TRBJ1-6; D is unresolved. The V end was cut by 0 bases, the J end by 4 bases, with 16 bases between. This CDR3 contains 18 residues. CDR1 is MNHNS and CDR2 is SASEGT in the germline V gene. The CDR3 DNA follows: TGTGCCAGCAGTGAAGCGTTCCGGGAGACATTATATAATTCACCCCTCCACTTT. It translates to CASSEAFRETLYNSPLHF.

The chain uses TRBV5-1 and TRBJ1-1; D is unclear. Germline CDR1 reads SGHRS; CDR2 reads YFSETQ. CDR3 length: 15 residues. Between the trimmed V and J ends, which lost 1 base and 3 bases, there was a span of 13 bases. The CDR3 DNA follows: TGCGCCAGCAGCTTGAAAAGGTATGGGTACACTGAAGCTTTCTTT. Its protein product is CASSLKRYGYTEAFF.

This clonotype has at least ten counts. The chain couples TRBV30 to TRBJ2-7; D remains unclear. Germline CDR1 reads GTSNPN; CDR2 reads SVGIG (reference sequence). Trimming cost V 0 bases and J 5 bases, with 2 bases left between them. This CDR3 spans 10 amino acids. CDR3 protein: CAWSVDEQYV. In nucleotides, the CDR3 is TGTGCCTGGAGTGTCGACGAGCAGTACGTC.

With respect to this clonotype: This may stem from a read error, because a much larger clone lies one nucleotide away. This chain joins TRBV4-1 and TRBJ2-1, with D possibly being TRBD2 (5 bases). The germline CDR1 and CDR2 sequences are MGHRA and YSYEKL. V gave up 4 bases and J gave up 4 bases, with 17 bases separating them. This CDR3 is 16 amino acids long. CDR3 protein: CASSPSQRIEYNEQFF. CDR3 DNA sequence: TGCGCCAGCAGCCCCTCTCAGCGGATCGAATACAATGAGCAGTTCTTC.

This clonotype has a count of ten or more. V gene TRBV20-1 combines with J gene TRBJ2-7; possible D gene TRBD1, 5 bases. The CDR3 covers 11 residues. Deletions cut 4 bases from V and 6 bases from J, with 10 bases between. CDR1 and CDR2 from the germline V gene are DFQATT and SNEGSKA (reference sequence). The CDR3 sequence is CSAIRGPEQYF. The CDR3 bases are TGCAGTGCTATTAGGGGTCCCGAGCAGTACTTC.